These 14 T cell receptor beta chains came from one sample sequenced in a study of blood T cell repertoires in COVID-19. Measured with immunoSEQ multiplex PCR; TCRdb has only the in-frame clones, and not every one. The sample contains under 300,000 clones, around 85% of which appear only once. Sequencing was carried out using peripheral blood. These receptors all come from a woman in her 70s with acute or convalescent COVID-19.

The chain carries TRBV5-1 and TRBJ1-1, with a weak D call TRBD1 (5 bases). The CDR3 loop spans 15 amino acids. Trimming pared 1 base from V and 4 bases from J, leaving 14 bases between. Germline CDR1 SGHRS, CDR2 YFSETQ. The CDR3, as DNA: TGCGCCAGCAGCTTGCCAGGGAATTTGTCCACTGAAGCTTTCTTT. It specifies CASSLPGNLSTEAFF.

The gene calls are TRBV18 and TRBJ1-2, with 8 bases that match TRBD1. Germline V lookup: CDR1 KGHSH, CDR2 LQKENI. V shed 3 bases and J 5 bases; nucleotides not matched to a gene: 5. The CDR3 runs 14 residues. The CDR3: CASSPPDREYGYTF. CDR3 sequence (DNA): TGTGCCAGCTCACCCCCGGACAGGGAGTATGGCTACACCTTC.

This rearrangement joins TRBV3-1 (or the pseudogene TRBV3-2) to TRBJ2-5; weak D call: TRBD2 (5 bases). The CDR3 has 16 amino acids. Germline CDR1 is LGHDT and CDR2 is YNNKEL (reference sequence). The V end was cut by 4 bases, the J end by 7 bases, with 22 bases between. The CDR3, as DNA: TGTGCCAGCAGCCCAACGCGGGCACTCCGGGAAGGGACCCAGTACTTC. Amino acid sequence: CASSPTRALREGTQYF.

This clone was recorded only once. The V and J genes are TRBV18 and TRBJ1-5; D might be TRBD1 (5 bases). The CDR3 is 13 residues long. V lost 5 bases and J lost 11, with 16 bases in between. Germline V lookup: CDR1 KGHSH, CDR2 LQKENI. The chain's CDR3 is CASSVDTASAQHF. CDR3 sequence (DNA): TGTGCCAGCTCAGTGGACACGGCCTCGGCCCAGCATTTT.

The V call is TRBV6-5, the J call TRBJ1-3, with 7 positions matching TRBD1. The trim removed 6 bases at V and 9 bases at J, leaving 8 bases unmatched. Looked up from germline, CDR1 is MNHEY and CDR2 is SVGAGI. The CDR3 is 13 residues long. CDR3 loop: CASRTGRVSTIYF. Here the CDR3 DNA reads TGTGCCAGCAGGACAGGGAGAGTGAGCACCATATATTTT.

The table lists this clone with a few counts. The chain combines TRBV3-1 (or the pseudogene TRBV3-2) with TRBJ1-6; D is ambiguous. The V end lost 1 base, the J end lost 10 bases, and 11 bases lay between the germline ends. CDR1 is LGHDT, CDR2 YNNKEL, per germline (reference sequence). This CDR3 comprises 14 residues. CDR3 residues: CASSQASGSSPLHF. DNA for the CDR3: TGTGCCAGCAGCCAAGCTAGCGGCTCATCACCCCTCCACTTT.

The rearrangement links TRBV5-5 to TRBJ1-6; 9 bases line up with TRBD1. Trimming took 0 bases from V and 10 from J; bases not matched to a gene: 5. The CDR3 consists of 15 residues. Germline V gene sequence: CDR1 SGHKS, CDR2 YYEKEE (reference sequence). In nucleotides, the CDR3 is TGTGCCAGCAGCTTGGGGGGGGGACAGGGATCACCCCTCCACTTT. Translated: CASSLGGGQGSPLHF.

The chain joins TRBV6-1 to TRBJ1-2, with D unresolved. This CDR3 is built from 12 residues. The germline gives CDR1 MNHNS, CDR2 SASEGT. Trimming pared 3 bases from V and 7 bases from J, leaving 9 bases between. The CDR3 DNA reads TGTGCCAGCAGTGAGAACGCGGGTGGCTACACCTTC. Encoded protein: CASSENAGGYTF.

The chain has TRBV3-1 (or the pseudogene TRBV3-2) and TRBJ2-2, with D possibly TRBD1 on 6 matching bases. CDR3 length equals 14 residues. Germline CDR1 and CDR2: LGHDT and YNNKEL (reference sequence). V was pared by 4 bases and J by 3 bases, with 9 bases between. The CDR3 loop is CASSPGHYTGELFF. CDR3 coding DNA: TGTGCCAGCAGCCCGGGACACTACACCGGGGAGCTGTTTTTT.

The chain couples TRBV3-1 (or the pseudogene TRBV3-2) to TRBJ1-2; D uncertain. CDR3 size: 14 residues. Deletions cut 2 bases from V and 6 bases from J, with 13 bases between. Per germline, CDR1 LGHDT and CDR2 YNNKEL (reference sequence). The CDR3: CASSQLGRTNGYTF. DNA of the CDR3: TGTGCCAGCAGCCAACTAGGAAGGACTAATGGCTACACCTTC.

CDR3 nucleotide sequence: TGTGCCAGCAGTGAGACAGGTACTAACACTGAAGCTTTCTTT. This gives the protein CASSETGTNTEAFF. This rearrangement joins TRBV6-1 to TRBJ1-1, with D possibly being TRBD1 (6 bases). The CDR3 loop spans 14 amino acids. Germline V CDR1 and CDR2: MNHNS, SASEGT. Trimming stripped 3 bases from V and 2 bases from J, with 10 bases between.

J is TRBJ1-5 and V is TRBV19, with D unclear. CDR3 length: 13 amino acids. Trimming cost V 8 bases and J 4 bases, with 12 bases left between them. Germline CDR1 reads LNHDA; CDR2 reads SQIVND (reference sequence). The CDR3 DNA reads TGTGCCAGTGAGGGCGGTAGAAATCAGCCCCAGCATTTT. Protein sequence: CASEGGRNQPQHF.

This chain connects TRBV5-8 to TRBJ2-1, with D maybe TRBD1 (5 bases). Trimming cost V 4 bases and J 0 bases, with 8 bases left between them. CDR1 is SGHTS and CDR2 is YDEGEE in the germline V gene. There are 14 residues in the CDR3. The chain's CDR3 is CASSRQSSYNEQFF. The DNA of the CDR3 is TGTGCCAGCAGCCGACAGAGCTCCTACAATGAGCAGTTCTTC.

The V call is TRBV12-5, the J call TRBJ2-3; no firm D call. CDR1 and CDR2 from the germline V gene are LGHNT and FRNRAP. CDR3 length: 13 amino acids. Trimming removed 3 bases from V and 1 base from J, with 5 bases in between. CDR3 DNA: TGTGCTAGTGGTTTTGCGGGCACAGATACGCAGTATTTT. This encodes CASGFAGTDTQYF. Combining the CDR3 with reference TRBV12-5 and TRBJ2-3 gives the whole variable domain DARVTQTPRHKVTEMGQEVTMRCQPILGHNTVFWYRQTMMQGLELLAYFRNRAPLDDSGMPKDRFSAEMPDATLATLKIQPSEPRDSAVYFCASGFAGTDTQYFGPGTRLTVL.